Described below is a single TCR beta chain sequence and its context. This clonotype showed up just a few times. Its antigen remains undetermined. Base qualities are missing; no much larger clone stands one base away. Instrument on record: Illumina NovaSeq 6000. TCRalpha and TCRbeta cDNA libraries were constructed by 5'RACE with constant-segment primers, with sample barcodes and unique molecular identifiers being introduced. Trizol reagent was used to extract RNA from every sample. Amplification of the libraries took two PCR steps, and the second step added a second sample barcode plus Illumina TruSeq adapters. The libraries were sequenced on an Illumina NovaSeq using 2 x 150 bp paired-end reads. Turning to the authors' computational methods: Demultiplexing of reads and collapsing into UMI-guided consensus sequences were performed with migec v1.2.7. Using mixcr v2.1.11, UMI consensuses were aligned to TRA and TRB V and J templates and then assembled into clonotypes. Expanded or contracted clonotypes were those called significant by both edgeR and NoisET, with noise models trained on biological replicates. For edgeR calls, the thresholds were a false discovery rate-adjusted p below 0.01 and a log2 fold-change of 1. As an exploratory analysis of dynamics, max-normalized trajectories of the 1000 most abundant clonotypes were examined with PCA combined with hierarchical clustering. Each responding clone was given a CD4 or CD8 phenotype based on the CD4+ and CD8+ repertoires, which had been sequenced separately. Using fastp at Q25 and MiXCR, TCRdb reprocessed the public reads and kept productive beta chains. Entries are consolidated by CDR3 protein sequence, retaining the most common genes and DNA. The V and J calls were determined by TCRdb, not by the authors. In this sample the table shows roughly 300,000 distinct CDR3 sequences, under 20% of which occur a single time. The ten largest clones take up 20% to 25% of the sample.

These data come from a study of T-cell memory formation after mild COVID-19 (dated by TCRdb to about 2021). The study in broad terms: Most TCR sequence clusters were specific to one of the two donors. T-cell clones expanding and contracting after mild COVID-19 in a couple of donors were tracked by longitudinal TCRalpha and TCRbeta repertoire sequencing. The cohort was made up of two young adult volunteers, one female and one male, who were previously healthy. Study-level results and caveats: From day 15 to 85, contracting clones showed balanced CD4/CD8 phenotypes, whereas a second wave of clones that expanded from day 15 to 37 leaned towards CD4+. Only two mild cases were covered in the study, and larger cohorts including severe cases with pre-infection samples were considered necessary. The detection of some responding clones in pre-infection memory suggests that pre-existing cross-reactive memory T cells joined the SARS-CoV-2 response. Contracting CD4+ clones appeared mostly in the CM and EM memory subsets, whereas CD8+ clones were enriched in EMRA. Whether the second-wave clones peaking on day 37 were SARS-CoV-2 specific was not confirmed.

The CDR3 contains 13 residues, cysteine and phenylalanine counted. Of all the DNA, just the CDR3 is kept, 39 bases in frame from base 1. From V the trimming removes 5 bases and from J it removes 6 bases, while the gene matches leave 7 bases of the junction unaccounted for. CDR1 and CDR2 are read off the germline V gene (reference sequence) as DFQATT and SNEGSKA. PBMCs were isolated by Ficoll-Paque density gradient centrifugation. Sample: PBMCs or a T cell subset sorted from them (not recorded which). The receptor was derived from a man aged 18 to 35 who had mild COVID-19 (a few samples of this study predate the infection). The sample titles of this study are shuffled in the database, so cell type and time point are left out; the donor was told from shared clones. The chain links TRBV20-1 with TRBJ1-1; 9 junctional bases match TRBD1. The nucleotide sequence reads TGCAGTGCTCCCCAGACAGGGGGTTCTGAAGCTTTCTTT. This translates into CSAPQTGGSEAFF.